This T cell receptor beta chain was captured in a study of blood T cell repertoires in COVID-19 (TCRdb year 2020). As for the study more broadly: Collaborator samples came from the United States, Italy and Spain and covered acute and convalescent phases of COVID-19. The prospective study material was composed of cDNA or gDNA derived from T cells, B-cell-depleted T cells, or PBMCs. The samples were drawn from the first 160 participants of the ongoing ImmuneRACE study and from 1,254 subjects provided by 6 global collaborators. A de-identified subject ID, COVID-19 status, age in years and sex were almost always included in the sample metadata. Where available, HLA class I and class II types were taken from metadata supplied by the sample provider and were not determined by assay-based typing. Subjects who had been exposed to COVID-19, were actively infected with it, or had recovered from it provided the deeply sampled blood TCRbeta repertoires that made up the dataset. The repertoires were released in a freely available public database intended as a resource for research on the immune response to SARS-CoV-2.

TCRbeta CDR3 regions were amplified from genomic DNA by means of the immunoSEQ Assay, a bias-controlled multiplex PCR. On the study's bioinformatics: The number of nucleated cells in each sample was estimated by amplification of reference gene primers within the assay. To quantify the absolute abundance of each unique TCRbeta CDR3 rearrangement, sequence reads were collapsed and filtered. For each sample, productive Simpson clonality was calculated as the square root of Simpson's diversity index across productive rearrangements. TCRdb provides this immuneACCESS table in a form limited to in-frame rearrangements. Some clones are lacking; in checked studies, under half of them reflect an unresolved V gene, and why the rest are absent is not known. V, J and clone size derive from that table, while D and trimming were established from the DNA sequence. Present in this sample are roughly 100,000 clones, 75% to 90% of which were seen just once. The top ten constitute 4.5% of the sample.

What the research found in general, with its limitations: Clinical and demographic metadata were provided uncurated, with the amount varying by source and participant.

Each collaborating institution followed its own protocols to collect whole blood in K2EDTA tubes. For TCRbeta analysis, collaborators shipped samples as frozen whole blood, isolated PBMCs, or DNA extracted from either of those sample types. Concerning this clone itself: The clone's antigen remains unknown. Base qualities are not provided; no much larger clone lies one nucleotide away.

The junction carries 12 bases between V and J, which are trimmed by 5 bases and 1 base respectively. Counted from cysteine to phenylalanine, this CDR3 has 15 amino acids. The only DNA kept is the CDR3, 45 bases in frame from the first base. CDR1 and CDR2 were assigned from the germline V gene as SGHTA and FQGTGA. The rearrangement combines TRBV7-3 with TRBJ2-1; the D gene is unclear. The source is a human donor in a cohort sampled during active COVID-19. The sequenced sample consisted of peripheral blood. CDR3 region: CASSPQLQSYNEQFF. The DNA is TGTGCCAGCAGCCCCCAGTTACAGTCCTACAATGAGCAGTTCTTC.